This entry describes one T cell receptor (beta chain). The germline V and J ends were trimmed by 3 bases and 12 bases, with 11 bases remaining between them. The CDR3 covers 12 residues. Germline values: CDR1 SEHNR, CDR2 FQNEAQ (reference sequence). This specimen comes from a study of blood T cell repertoires in COVID-19. Across the study: Samples came from the United States, Italy and Spain, spanning acute and convalescent COVID-19. PBMCs, B-cell-depleted T cells, or T cells provided the cDNA or gDNA that made up the material.

Per the original methods: It was from reference gene primer amplification that nucleated cell counts were estimated. Only in-frame clones appear in the TCRdb table, and some are missing; sequencing was by immunoSEQ multiplex PCR. V and J calls and clone size follow that table, whereas D and trimming were derived from the DNA. The table shows roughly 260,000 clones, with roughly 84% occurring only once. The sequenced sample consisted of peripheral blood. The clonotype was recovered from a woman aged 40 to 50 who had recovered from COVID-19. The chain links TRBV7-9 to TRBJ2-2, with D possibly matching TRBD2 (5 bases). CDR3 in DNA: TGTGCCAGCAGCTTCCCGGGAACACAGCTGTTTTTT. Translating it yields CASSFPGTQLFF.